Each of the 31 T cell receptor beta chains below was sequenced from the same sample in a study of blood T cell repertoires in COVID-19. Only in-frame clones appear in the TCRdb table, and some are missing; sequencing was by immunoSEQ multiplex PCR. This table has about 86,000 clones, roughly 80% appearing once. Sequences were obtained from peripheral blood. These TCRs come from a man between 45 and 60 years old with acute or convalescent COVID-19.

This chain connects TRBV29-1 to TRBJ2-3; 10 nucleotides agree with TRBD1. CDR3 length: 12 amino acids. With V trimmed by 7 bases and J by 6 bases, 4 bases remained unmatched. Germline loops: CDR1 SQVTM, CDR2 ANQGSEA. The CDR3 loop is CSGQGAEDTQYF. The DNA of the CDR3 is TGCAGCGGACAGGGGGCCGAGGATACGCAGTATTTT.

In nucleotides, the CDR3 is TGTGCCAGTAGTACAGGGGACTATGGCTACACCTTC. This translates into CASSTGDYGYTF. J is TRBJ1-2 and V is TRBV19, with a weak D call TRBD1 (6 bases). The V gene's germline CDR1 is LNHDA and CDR2 SQIVND (reference sequence). The CDR3 totals 12 residues. Trimming shortened V by 4 bases and J by 3 bases, and 6 bases separated the two germline ends.

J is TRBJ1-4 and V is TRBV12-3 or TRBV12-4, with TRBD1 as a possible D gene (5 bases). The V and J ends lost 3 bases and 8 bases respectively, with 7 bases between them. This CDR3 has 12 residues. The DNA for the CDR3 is TGTGCCAGCAGTTTGGGGGGGGAAAAACTGTTTTTT. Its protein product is CASSLGGEKLFF.

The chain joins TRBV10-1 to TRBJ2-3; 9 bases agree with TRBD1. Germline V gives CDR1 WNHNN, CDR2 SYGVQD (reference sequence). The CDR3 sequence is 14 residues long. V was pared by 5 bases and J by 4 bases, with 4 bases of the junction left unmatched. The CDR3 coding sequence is TGCGCCAGCAGTAGGACAGGGGCGGCAGATACGCAGTATTTT. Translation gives CASSRTGAADTQYF.

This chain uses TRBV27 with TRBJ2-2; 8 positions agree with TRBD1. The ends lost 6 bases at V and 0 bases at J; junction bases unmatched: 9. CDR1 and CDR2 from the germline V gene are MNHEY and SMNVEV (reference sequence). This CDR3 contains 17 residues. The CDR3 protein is CASSRSQGATNTGELFF. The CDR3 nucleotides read TGTGCCAGCAGCAGAAGCCAGGGGGCTACGAACACCGGGGAGCTGTTTTTT.

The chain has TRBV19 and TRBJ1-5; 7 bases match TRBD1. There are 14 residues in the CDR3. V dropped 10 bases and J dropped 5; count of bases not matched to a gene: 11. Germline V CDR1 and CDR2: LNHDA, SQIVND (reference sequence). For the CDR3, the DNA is TGTGCCACTAGGTCCGGACAGGATTATCAGCCCCAGCATTTT. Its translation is CATRSGQDYQPQHF.

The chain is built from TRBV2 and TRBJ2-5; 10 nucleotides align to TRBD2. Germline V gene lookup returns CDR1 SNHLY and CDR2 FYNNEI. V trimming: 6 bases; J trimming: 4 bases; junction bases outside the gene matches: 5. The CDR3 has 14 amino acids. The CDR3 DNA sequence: TGTGCCAGCAGAGGACTAGCGGCCTCAGAGACCCAGTACTTC. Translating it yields CASRGLAASETQYF.

The CDR3 sequence: CASSPPQGLGEQYF. DNA of the CDR3: TGTGCCAGCAGCCCACCTCAGGGTTTGGGGGAGCAGTACTTC. V gene TRBV7-2 combines with J gene TRBJ2-7, with D possibly being TRBD1 (5 bases). V lost 5 bases, J lost 7 bases, and 18 bases lay in between. CDR3 length equals 14 residues. Germline CDR1 is SGHTA and CDR2 is FQGNSA.

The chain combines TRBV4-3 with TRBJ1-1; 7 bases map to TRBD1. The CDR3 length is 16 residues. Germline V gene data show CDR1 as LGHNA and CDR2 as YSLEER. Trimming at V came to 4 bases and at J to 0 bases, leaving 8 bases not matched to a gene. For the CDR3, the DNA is TGCGCCAGCAGCCGACAGGGAGGCCTTTTGAACACTGAAGCTTTCTTT. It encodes CASSRQGGLLNTEAFF.

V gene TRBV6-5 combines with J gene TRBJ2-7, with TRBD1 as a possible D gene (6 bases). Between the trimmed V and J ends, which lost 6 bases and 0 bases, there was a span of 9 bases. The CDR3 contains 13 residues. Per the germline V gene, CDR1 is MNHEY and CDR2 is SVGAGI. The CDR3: CASRKDSSYEQYF. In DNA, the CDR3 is TGTGCCAGCAGAAAGGACAGCTCCTACGAGCAGTACTTC.

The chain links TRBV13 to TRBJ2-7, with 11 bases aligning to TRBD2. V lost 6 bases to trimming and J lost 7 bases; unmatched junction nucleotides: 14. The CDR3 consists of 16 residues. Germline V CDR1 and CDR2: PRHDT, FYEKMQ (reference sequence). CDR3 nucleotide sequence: TGTGCCAGCAGTTTGACCCTGGGACTAGCGGAAGAGGAGCAGTACTTC. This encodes CASSLTLGLAEEEQYF.

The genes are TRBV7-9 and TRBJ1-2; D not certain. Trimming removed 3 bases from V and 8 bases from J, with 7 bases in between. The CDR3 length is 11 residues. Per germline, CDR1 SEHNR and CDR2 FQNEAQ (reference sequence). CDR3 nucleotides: TGTGCCAGCAGCTTCGAGGTGGGCTACACCTTC. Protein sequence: CASSFEVGYTF. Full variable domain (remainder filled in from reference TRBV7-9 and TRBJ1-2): DTGVSQNPRHKITKRGQNVTFRCDPISEHNRLYWYRQTLGQGPEFLTYFQNEAQLEKSRLLSDRFSAERPKGSFSTLEIQRTEQGDSAMYLCASSFEVGYTFGSGTRLTVV.

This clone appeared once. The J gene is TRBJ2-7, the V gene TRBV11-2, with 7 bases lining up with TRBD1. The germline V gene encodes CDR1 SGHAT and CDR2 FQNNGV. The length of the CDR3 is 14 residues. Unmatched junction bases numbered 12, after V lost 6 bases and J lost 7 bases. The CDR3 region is CASSPREGAREQYF. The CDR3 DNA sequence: TGTGCCAGCAGTCCTCGCGAGGGGGCTAGGGAGCAGTACTTC.

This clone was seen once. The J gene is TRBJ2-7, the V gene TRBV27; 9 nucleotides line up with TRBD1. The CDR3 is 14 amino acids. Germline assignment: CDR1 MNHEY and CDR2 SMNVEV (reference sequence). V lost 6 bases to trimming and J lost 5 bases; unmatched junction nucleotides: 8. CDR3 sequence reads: CASSLSGQGHEQYF. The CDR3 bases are TGTGCCAGCAGCCTATCGGGACAGGGCCACGAGCAGTACTTC.

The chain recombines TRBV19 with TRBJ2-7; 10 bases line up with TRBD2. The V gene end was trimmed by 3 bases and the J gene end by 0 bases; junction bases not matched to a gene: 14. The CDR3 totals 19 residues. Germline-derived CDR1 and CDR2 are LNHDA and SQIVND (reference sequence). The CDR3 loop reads CASSIALSGGAFSSYEQYF. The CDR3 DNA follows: TGTGCCAGTAGTATTGCTTTGAGCGGGGGGGCTTTCAGCTCCTACGAGCAGTACTTC.

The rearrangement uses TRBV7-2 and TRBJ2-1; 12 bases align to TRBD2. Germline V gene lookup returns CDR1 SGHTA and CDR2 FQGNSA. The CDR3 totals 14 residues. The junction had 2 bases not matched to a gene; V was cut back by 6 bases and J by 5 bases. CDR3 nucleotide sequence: TGTGCCAGCAGGCTAGCGGGAGGGGACAATGAGCAGTTCTTC. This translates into CASRLAGGDNEQFF.

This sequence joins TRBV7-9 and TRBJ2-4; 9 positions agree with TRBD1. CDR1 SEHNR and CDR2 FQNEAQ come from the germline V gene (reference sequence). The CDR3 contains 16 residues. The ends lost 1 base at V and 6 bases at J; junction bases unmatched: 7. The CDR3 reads CASSLEGTGTVNIQYF. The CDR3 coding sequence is TGTGCCAGCAGCTTAGAAGGGACAGGGACCGTAAACATTCAGTACTTC.

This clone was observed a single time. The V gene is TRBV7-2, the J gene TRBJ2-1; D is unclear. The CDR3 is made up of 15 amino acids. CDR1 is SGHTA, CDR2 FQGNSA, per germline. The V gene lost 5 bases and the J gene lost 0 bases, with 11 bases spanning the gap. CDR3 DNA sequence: TGTGCCAGCAGCATTACAAGGAGCTCCTACAATGAGCAGTTCTTC. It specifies CASSITRSSYNEQFF.

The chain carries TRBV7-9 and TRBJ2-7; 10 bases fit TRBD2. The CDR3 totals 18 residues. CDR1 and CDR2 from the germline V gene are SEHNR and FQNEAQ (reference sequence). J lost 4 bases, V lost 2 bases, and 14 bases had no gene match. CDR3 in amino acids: CASSLPRTSGPDLYEQYF. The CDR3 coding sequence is TGTGCCAGCAGCTTACCCCGGACTAGCGGCCCCGATCTTTACGAGCAGTACTTC.

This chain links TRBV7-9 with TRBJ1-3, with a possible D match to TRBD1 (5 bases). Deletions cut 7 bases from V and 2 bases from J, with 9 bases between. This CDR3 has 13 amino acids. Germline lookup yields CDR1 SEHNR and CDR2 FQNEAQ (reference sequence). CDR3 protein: CASKAGTGNTIYF. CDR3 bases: TGTGCCAGCAAGGCAGGGACTGGAAACACCATATATTTT.

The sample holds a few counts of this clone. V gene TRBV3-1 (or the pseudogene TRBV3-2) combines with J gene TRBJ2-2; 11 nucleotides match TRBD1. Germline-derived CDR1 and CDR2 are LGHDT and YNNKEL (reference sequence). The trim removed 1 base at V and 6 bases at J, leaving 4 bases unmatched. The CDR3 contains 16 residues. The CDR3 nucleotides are TGTGCCAGCAGCCAAGGGACAGGGGGCGCCTCCGGGGAGCTGTTTTTT. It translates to CASSQGTGGASGELFF.

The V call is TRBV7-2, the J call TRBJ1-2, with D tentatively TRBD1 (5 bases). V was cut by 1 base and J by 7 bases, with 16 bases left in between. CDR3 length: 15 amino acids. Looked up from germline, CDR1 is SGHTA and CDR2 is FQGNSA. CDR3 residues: CASSLEGALSTGYTF. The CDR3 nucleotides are TGTGCCAGCAGCTTAGAAGGGGCCCTTTCTACTGGCTACACCTTC.

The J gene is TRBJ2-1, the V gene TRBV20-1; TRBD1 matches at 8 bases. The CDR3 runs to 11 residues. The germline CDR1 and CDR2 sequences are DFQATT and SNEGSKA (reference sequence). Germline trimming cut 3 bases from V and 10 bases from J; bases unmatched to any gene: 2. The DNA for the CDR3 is TGCAGTGCTAGTAGGACAGGGGAGCAGTTCTTC. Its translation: CSASRTGEQFF.

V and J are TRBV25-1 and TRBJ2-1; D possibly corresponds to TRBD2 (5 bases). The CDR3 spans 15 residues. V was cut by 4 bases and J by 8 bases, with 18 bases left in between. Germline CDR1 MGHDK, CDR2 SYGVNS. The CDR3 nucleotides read TGTGCCAGCAGTGGGAGGACGGACTCGCTGCATGAGCAGTTCTTC. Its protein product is CASSGRTDSLHEQFF.

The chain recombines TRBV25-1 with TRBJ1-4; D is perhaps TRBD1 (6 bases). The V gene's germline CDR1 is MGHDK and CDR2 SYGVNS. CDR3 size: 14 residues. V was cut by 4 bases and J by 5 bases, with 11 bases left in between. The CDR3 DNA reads TGTGCCAGCAGTGCCGGACAGCAAAATGAAAAACTGTTTTTT. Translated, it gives CASSAGQQNEKLFF.

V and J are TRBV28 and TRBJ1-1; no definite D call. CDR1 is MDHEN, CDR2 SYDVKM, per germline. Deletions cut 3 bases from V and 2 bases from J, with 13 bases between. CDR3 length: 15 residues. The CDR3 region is CASSFNPGDNTEAFF. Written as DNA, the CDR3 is TGTGCCAGCAGTTTTAATCCGGGTGATAACACTGAAGCTTTCTTT.

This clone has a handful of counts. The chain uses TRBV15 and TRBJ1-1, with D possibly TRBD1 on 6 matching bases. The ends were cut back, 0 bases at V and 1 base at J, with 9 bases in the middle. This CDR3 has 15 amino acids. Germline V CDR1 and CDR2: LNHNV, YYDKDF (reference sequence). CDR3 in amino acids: CATSRDLGANTEAFF. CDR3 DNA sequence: TGTGCCACCAGCAGAGATCTGGGGGCGAACACTGAAGCTTTCTTT. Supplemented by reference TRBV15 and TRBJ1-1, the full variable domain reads DAMVIQNPRYQVTQFGKPVTLSCSQTLNHNVMYWYQQKSSQAPKLLFHYYDKDFNNEADTPDNFQSRRPNTSFCFLDIRSPGLGDTAMYLCATSRDLGANTEAFFGQGTRLTVV.

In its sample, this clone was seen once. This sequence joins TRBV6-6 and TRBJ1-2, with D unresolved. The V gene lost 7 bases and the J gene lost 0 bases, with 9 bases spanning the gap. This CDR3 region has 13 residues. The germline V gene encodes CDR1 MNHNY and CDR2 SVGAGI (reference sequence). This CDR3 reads CASTSGANYGYTF. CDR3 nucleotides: TGTGCCAGCACGTCCGGAGCTAACTATGGCTACACCTTC.

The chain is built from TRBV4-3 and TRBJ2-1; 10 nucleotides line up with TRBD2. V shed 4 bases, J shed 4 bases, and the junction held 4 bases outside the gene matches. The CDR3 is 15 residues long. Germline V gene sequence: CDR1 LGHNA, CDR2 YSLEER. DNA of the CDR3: TGCGCCAGCAGCCCCAGCGGGGGGGAATACAATGAGCAGTTCTTC. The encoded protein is CASSPSGGEYNEQFF.

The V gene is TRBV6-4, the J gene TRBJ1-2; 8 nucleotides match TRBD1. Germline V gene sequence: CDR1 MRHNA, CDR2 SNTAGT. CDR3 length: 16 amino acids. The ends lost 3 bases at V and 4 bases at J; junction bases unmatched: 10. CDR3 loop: CASSEGQGALGYGYTF. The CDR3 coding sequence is TGTGCCAGCAGTGAAGGACAGGGAGCGCTCGGCTATGGCTACACCTTC.

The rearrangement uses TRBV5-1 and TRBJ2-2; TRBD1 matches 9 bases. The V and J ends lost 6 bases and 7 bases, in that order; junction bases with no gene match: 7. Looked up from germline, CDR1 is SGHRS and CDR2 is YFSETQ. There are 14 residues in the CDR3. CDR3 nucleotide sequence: TGCGCCAGCACCGAGACAGGGGGGATCGGGGAGCTGTTTTTT. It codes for CASTETGGIGELFF.